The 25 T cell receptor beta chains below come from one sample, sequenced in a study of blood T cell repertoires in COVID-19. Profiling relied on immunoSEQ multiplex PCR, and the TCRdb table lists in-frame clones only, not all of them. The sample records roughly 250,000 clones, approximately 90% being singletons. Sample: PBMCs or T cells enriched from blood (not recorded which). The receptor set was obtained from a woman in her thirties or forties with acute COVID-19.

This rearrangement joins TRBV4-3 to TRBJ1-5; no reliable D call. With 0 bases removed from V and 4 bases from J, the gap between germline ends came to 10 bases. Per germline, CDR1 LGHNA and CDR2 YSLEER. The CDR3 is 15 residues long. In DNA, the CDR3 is TGCGCCAGCAGCCAAGAATGGGGAGGGAATCAGCCCCAGCATTTT. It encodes CASSQEWGGNQPQHF.

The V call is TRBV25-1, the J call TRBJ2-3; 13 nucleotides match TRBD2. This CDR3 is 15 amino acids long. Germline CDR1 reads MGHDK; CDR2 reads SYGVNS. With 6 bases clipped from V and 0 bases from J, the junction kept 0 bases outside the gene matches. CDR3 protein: CASRGLAGSTDTQYF. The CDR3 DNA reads TGTGCCAGCAGGGGACTAGCGGGAAGCACAGATACGCAGTATTTT.

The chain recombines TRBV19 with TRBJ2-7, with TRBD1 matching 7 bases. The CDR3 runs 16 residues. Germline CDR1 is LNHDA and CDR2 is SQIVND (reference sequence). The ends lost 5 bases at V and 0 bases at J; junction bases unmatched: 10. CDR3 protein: CASSPDTGVISYEQYF. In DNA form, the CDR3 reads TGTGCCAGTAGTCCAGACACAGGGGTGATCTCCTACGAGCAGTACTTC.

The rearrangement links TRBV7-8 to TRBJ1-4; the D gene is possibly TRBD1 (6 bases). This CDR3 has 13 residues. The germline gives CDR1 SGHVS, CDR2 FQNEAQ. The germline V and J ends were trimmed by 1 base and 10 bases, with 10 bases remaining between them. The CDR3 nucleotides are TGTGCCAGCAGCTTAGGGGGGGGCAGAAAACTGTTTTTT. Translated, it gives CASSLGGGRKLFF.

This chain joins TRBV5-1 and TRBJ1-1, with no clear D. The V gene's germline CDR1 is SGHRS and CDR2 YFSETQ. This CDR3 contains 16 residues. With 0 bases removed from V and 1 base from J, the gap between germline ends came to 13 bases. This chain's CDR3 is CASSLVVGLTNTEAFF. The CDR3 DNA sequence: TGCGCCAGCAGCTTGGTGGTGGGCCTTACGAACACTGAAGCTTTCTTT.

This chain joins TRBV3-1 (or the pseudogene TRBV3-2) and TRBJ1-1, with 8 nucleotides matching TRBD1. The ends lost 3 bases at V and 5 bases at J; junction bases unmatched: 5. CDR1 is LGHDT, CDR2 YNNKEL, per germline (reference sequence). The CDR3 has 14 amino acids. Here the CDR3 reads CASSQDRVGTEAFF. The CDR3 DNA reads TGTGCCAGCAGCCAGGACAGGGTTGGGACTGAAGCTTTCTTT.

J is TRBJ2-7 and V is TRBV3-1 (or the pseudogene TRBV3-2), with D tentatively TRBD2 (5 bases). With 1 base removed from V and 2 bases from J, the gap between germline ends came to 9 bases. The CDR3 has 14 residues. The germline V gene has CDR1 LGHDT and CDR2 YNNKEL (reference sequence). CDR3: CASSQARETYEQYF. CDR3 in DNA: TGTGCCAGCAGCCAAGCGAGGGAGACCTACGAGCAGTACTTC.

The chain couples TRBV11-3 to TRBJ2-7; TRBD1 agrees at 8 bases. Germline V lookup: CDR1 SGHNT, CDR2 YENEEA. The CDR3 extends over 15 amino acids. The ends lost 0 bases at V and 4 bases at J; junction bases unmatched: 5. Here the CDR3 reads CASSLDRGPMYEQYF. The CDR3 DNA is TGTGCCAGCAGCTTAGACAGGGGGCCTATGTACGAGCAGTACTTC.

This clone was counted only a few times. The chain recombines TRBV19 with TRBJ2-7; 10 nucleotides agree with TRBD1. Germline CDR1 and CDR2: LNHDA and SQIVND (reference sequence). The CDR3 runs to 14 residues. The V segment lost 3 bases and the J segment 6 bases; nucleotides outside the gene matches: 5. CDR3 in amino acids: CASSINRDRGEQYF. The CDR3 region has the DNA TGTGCCAGTAGTATTAACCGGGACAGGGGCGAGCAGTACTTC.

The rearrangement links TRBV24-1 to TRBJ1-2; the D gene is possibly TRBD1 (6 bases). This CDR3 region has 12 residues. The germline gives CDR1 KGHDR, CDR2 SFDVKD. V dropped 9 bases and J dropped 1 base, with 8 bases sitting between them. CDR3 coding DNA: TGTGCCACCGCGACAGGTAACTATGGCTACACCTTC. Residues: CATATGNYGYTF.

DNA for the CDR3: TGTGCCAGCAGCTTCAGGGGGGCAGGTGAAGCTTTCTTT. This codes for CASSFRGAGEAFF. V usage is TRBV7-6 and J usage is TRBJ1-1; 7 bases are shared with TRBD1. J was trimmed by 7 bases and V by 3 bases; bases with no gene match: 5. Germline V gene sequence: CDR1 SGHVS, CDR2 FNYEAQ. The CDR3 spans 13 residues.

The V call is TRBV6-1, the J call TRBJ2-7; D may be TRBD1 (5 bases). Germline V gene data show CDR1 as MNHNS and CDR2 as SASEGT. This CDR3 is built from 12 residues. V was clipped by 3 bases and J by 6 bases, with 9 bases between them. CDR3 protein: CASSEGLLEQYF. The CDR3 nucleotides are TGTGCCAGCAGTGAGGGGCTCCTCGAGCAGTACTTC.

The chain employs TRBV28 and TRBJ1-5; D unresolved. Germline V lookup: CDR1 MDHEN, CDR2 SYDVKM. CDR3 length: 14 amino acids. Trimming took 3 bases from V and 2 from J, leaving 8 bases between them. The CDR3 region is CASSFGVGNQPQHF. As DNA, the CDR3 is TGTGCCAGCAGTTTCGGGGTGGGCAATCAGCCCCAGCATTTT.

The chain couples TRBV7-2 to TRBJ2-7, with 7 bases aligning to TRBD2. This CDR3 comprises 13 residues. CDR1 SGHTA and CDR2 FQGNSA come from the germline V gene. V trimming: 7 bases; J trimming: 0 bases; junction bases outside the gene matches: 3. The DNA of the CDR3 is TGTGCCAGCAAGGGCGGGGGCTCCTACGAGCAGTACTTC. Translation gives CASKGGGSYEQYF.

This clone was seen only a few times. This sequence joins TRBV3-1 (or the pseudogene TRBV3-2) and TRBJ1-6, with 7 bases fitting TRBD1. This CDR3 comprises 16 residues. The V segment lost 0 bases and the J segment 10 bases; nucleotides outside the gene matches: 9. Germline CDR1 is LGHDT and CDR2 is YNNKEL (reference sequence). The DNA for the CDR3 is TGTGCCAGCAGCCAAGATCAGACAGGGTGGGGGTCACCCCTCCACTTT. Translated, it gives CASSQDQTGWGSPLHF.

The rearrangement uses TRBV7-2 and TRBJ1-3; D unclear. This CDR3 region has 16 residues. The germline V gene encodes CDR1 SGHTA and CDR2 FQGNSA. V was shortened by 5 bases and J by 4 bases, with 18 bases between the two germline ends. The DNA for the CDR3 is TGTGCCAGCAGCGATGGACCCTCGGGGTTGGGAAACACCATATATTTT. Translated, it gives CASSDGPSGLGNTIYF.

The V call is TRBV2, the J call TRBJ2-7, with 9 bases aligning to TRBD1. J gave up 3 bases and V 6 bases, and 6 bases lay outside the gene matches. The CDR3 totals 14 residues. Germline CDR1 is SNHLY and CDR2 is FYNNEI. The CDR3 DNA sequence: TGTGCCAGCAGAGAGACAGGGGGGGACTACGAGCAGTACTTC. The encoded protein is CASRETGGDYEQYF.

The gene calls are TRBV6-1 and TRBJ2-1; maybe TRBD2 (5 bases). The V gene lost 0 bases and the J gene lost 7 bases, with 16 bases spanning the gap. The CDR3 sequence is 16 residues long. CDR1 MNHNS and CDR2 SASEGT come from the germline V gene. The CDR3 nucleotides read TGTGCCAGCAGTGAAGCGCGATCGAGACTAAAGAATGAGCAGTTCTTC. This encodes CASSEARSRLKNEQFF.

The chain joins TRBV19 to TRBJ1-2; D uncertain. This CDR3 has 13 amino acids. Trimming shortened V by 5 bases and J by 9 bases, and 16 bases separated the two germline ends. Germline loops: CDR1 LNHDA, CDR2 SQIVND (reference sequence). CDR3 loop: CASSHASSRSYTF. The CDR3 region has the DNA TGTGCCAGTAGTCATGCAAGTTCTAGGAGCTACACCTTC. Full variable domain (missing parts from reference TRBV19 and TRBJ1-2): DGGITQSPKYLFRKEGQNVTLSCEQNLNHDAMYWYRQDPGQGLRLIYYSQIVNDFQKGDIAEGYSVSREKKESFPLTVTSAQKNPTAFYLCASSHASSRSYTFGSGTRLTVV.

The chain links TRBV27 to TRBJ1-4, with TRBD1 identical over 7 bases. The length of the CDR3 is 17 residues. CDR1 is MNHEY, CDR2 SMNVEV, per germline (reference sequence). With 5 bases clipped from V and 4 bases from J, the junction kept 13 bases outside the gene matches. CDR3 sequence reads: CASSQLFGTAINEKLFF. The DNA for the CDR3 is TGTGCCAGCAGTCAATTGTTCGGGACAGCAATTAATGAAAAACTGTTTTTT. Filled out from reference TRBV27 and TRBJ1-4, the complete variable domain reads EAQVTQNPRYLITVTGKKLTVTCSQNMNHEYMSWYRQDPGLGLRQIYYSMNVEVTDKGDVPEGYKVSRKEKRNFPLILESPSPNQTSLYFCASSQLFGTAINEKLFFGSGTQLSVL.

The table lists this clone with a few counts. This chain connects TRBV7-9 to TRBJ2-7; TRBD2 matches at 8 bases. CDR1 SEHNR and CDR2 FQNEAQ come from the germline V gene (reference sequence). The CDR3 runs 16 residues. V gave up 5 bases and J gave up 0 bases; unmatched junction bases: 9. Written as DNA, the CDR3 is TGTGCCAGCAGCCCTCTCACTAGCGGCAGCTCCTACGAGCAGTACTTC. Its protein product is CASSPLTSGSSYEQYF.

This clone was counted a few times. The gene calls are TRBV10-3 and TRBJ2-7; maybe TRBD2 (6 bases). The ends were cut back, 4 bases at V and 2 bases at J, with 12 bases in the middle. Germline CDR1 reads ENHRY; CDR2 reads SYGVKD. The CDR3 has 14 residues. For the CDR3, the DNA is TGTGCCATCAGTGTTGGGACTGGGGCCTACGAGCAGTACTTC. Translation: CAISVGTGAYEQYF.

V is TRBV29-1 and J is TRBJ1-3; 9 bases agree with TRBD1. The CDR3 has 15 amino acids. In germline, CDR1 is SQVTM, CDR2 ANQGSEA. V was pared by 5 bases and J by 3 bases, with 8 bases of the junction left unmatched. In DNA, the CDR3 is TGCAGCGTTTCCGGGACAGGGACGGATGGAAACACCATATATTTT. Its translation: CSVSGTGTDGNTIYF. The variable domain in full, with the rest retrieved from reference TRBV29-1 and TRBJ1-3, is SAVISQKPSRDICQRGTSLTIQCQVDSQVTMMFWYRQQPGQSLTLIATANQGSEATYESGFVIDKFPISRPNLTFSTLTVSNMSPEDSSIYLCSVSGTGTDGNTIYFGEGSWLTVV.

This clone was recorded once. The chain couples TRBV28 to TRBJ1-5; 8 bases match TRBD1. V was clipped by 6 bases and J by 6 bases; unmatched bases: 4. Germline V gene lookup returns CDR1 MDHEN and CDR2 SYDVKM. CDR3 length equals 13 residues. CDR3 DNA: TGTGCCAGCAGCCAGGGGGCGGTTCAGCCCCAGCATTTT. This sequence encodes CASSQGAVQPQHF. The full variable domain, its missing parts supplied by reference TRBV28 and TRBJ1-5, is DVKVTQSSRYLVKRTGEKVFLECVQDMDHENMFWYRQDPGLGLRLIYFSYDVKMKEKGDIPEGYSVSREKKERFSLILESASTNQTSMYLCASSQGAVQPQHFGDGTRLSIL.

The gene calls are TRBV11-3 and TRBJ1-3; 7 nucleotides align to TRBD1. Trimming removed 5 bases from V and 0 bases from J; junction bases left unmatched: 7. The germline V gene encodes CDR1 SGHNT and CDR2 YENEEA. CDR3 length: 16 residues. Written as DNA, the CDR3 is TGTGCCAGCAGCACCCGGGACAGCCCCTCTGGAAACACCATATATTTT. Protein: CASSTRDSPSGNTIYF.